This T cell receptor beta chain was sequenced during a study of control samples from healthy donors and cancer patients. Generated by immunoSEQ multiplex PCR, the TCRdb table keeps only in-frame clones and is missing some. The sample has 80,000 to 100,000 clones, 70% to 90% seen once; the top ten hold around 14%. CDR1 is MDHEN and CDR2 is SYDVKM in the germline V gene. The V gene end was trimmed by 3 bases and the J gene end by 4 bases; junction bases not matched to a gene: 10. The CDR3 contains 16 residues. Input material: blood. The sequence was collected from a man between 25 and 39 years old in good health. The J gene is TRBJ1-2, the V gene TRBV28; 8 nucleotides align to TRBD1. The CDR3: CASSLGRTGTTYGYTF. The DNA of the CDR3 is TGTGCCAGCAGTTTGGGGAGGACAGGGACTACCTATGGCTACACCTTC.